The T cell receptor (beta chain) under discussion was sequenced for a study of blood T cell repertoires in COVID-19. About the study: Researchers got acute and convalescent COVID-19 samples from the United States, Italy and Spain. PBMCs, B-cell-depleted T cells, or T cells were the source of the cDNA or gDNA that made up the material.

Method: immunoSEQ multiplex PCR; TCRdb's copy keeps in-frame clones and lacks some. This sample has under 300,000 clones, with about 93% found just once. Patients at the Seattle site were enrolled during active infection and followed longitudinally. CDR1 is MNHEY, CDR2 SVGAGI, per germline. V lost 0 bases to trimming and J lost 5 bases, with 12 bases between them. This CDR3 is built from 15 residues. Sequenced: peripheral blood. This receptor was obtained from a man aged 25-40 years with COVID-19, enrolled during active disease. The chain joins TRBV6-5 to TRBJ2-3; D uncertain. The CDR3 loop reads CASSYSGRLGDTQYF. CDR3 nucleotides: TGTGCCAGCAGTTACTCGGGCCGTTTGGGAGATACGCAGTATTTT.